Each of the 31 T cell receptor beta chains below was sequenced from the same sample in a study of molecular identifiers for immune sequencing clone quantification. TCRdb ran MiXCR on the PCR reads and lists one entry per CDR3 protein. The top ten hold roughly 0.86% of the sample, which has more than 300,000 distinct CDR3 sequences, about a fifth seen once. The sequenced material came from naive CD8+ T cells from blood, with Jurkat cell RNA spiked in. The subset here: FACS-sorted CD8+CD4-CCR7+CD45RA+ naive T cells. The receptor set was obtained from a human donor in good health. Some libraries in this study had Jurkat cell RNA spiked in.

This clonotype was seen at least ten times. J is TRBJ1-4 and V is TRBV9; D not certain. Between the trimmed V and J ends, which lost 3 bases and 2 bases, there was a span of 5 bases. Germline loops: CDR1 SGDLS, CDR2 YYNGEE. The CDR3 sequence is 13 residues long. CDR3 sequence (DNA): TGTGCCAGCAGCGGAGACACTAATGAAAAACTGTTTTTT. It encodes CASSGDTNEKLFF.

Worth noting for this clonotype: A much larger clone is a single base away; this may be a read error. The chain recombines TRBV5-4 with TRBJ2-7; a weak D match, TRBD1 (5 bases). Germline V gives CDR1 SGHNT, CDR2 YYREEE (reference sequence). CDR3 length equals 14 residues. DNA of the CDR3: TGTGCCTGCAGCTTGGGGCAGTCAGCCTACGAGCAGTACTTC. It encodes CACSLGQSAYEQYF.

Note on this clonotype: A much larger clone lies a single base off, so this may be a read error. The V and J genes are TRBV9 and TRBJ2-3, with D perhaps TRBD1 or TRBD2 (5 bases each). The CDR3 spans 16 residues. The V gene's germline CDR1 is SGDLS and CDR2 YYNGEE. DNA for the CDR3: TGTGCCAGCAGCCGAAGGTTTGGGGCTAGCACAGGTACGCAGTATTTT. This sequence encodes CASSRRFGASTGTQYF.

This clonotype was observed a handful of times. The V gene is TRBV12-3 or TRBV12-4, the J gene TRBJ1-4; perhaps TRBD1 as D (5 bases). V gave up 2 bases and J gave up 8 bases, with 15 bases separating them. The CDR3 is 15 amino acids. This chain's CDR3 is CASSLRAGILEKLFF. DNA of the CDR3: TGTGCCAGCAGTTTAAGGGCAGGGATCCTCGAAAAACTGTTTTTT.

This clonotype has ten or more counts. The chain is built from TRBV6-5 and TRBJ2-7; D uncertain. CDR3 length: 14 residues. Germline V gene sequence: CDR1 MNHEY, CDR2 SVGAGI. The V end was cut by 2 bases, the J end by 1 base, with 9 bases between. CDR3 nucleotide sequence: TGTGCCAGCAGTTACCGGCCAGAATCCTACGAGCAGTACTTC. Amino acids: CASSYRPESYEQYF.

This clonotype was counted a single time. This may be a read error, as it is one base from a much larger clone. This chain connects TRBV19 to TRBJ1-1; D is undetermined. Germline loops: CDR1 LNHDA, CDR2 SQIVND (reference sequence). This CDR3 has 12 residues. Deletions cut 8 bases from V and 7 bases from J, with 14 bases between. CDR3 in DNA: TGTGCCAGTGGTTACTCAGACCGTGAAGCTTTCTTT. It encodes CASGYSDREAFF.

The chain joins TRBV12-3 or TRBV12-4 to TRBJ2-5; 9 bases align to TRBD1. V shed 3 bases, J shed 1 base, and the junction held 9 bases outside the gene matches. The CDR3 runs to 17 residues. The DNA of the CDR3 is TGTGCCAGCAGTTTCGGCCGTACAGGGGGCTCCCAAGAGACCCAGTACTTC. The encoded protein is CASSFGRTGGSQETQYF.

This clonotype was detected only a few times. The V gene is TRBV7-8, the J gene TRBJ2-2, with 15 positions matching TRBD2. This CDR3 contains 20 residues. V lost 1 base and J lost 0; bases outside the gene matches: 6. Germline assignment: CDR1 SGHVS and CDR2 FQNEAQ. CDR3 sequence reads: CASSLVPGLAGGTNTGELFF. The CDR3 DNA reads TGTGCCAGCAGCTTAGTTCCGGGACTAGCGGGGGGAACGAACACCGGGGAGCTGTTTTTT.

The chain is built from TRBV20-1 and TRBJ2-2; 12 positions agree with TRBD2. V gave up 0 bases and J gave up 3 bases; unmatched junction bases: 2. In germline, CDR1 is DFQATT, CDR2 SNEGSKA (reference sequence). The CDR3 contains 16 residues. The CDR3 reads CSARDRLAGDTGELFF. For the CDR3, the DNA is TGCAGTGCTAGAGATCGACTAGCGGGAGACACCGGGGAGCTGTTTTTT.

There are many counts of this clonotype. The chain has TRBV19 and TRBJ1-1; D unclear. This CDR3 contains 12 residues. Between the trimmed V and J ends, which lost 8 bases and 7 bases, there was a span of 14 bases. The germline CDR1 and CDR2 sequences are LNHDA and SQIVND (reference sequence). The CDR3 nucleotides are TGTGCCAGTGGGATGTGGGGAAATGAAGCTTTCTTT. Residues: CASGMWGNEAFF.

This clonotype was observed a handful of times. This chain links TRBV4-2 with TRBJ2-6; tentatively, D is TRBD1 (5 bases). With 0 bases removed from V and 3 bases from J, the gap between germline ends came to 9 bases. In germline, CDR1 is LGHNA, CDR2 YNFKEQ. There are 16 residues in the CDR3. The CDR3 loop is CASSQDRERGANVLTF. CDR3 bases: TGTGCCAGCAGCCAAGACAGGGAACGTGGGGCCAACGTCCTGACTTTC.

J is TRBJ2-1 and V is TRBV4-1; 8 nucleotides match TRBD2. Germline assignment: CDR1 MGHRA and CDR2 YSYEKL. V lost 2 bases to trimming and J lost 8 bases; unmatched junction nucleotides: 5. The CDR3 is 14 residues long. CDR3 sequence: CASSQRLAGDEQFF. As DNA, the CDR3 is TGCGCCAGCAGCCAAAGGCTAGCGGGCGATGAGCAGTTCTTC.

This clonotype was counted many times. This rearrangement joins TRBV7-2 to TRBJ2-1; D not resolved. With 1 base removed from V and 6 bases from J, the gap between germline ends came to 7 bases. The CDR3 runs to 13 residues. From germline, CDR1 is SGHTA and CDR2 FQGNSA. The CDR3 here is CASSLVTFNEQFF. Written as DNA, the CDR3 is TGTGCCAGCAGCTTAGTAACATTCAATGAGCAGTTCTTC.

This clonotype was seen a few times. The rearrangement joins TRBV19 to TRBJ1-1, with D maybe TRBD1 (5 bases). CDR1 and CDR2 (germline): LNHDA, SQIVND (reference sequence). The CDR3 covers 16 residues. V dropped 1 base and J dropped 0 bases, with 12 bases sitting between them. CDR3 sequence reads: CASSIAGGYMNTEAFF. In DNA form, the CDR3 reads TGTGCCAGTAGTATAGCGGGGGGATACATGAACACTGAAGCTTTCTTT.

The CDR3 loop reads CASSSRQGSRYNEQFF. DNA for the CDR3: TGTGCCAGCAGCTCCCGACAGGGGAGTAGGTACAATGAGCAGTTCTTC. This sequence joins TRBV13 and TRBJ2-1, with 8 bases that match TRBD1. CDR1 and CDR2 (germline): PRHDT, FYEKMQ (reference sequence). With V trimmed by 4 bases and J by 4 bases, 9 bases remained unmatched. The CDR3 sequence is 16 residues long.

This clonotype was counted ten times or more. The CDR3: CASSKGDRDPYGYTF. In DNA form, the CDR3 reads TGTGCCAGCAGTAAAGGGGACAGAGATCCCTATGGCTACACCTTC. The V gene is TRBV6-1, the J gene TRBJ1-2; 7 nucleotides agree with TRBD1. This CDR3 is 15 amino acids long. In germline, CDR1 is MNHNS, CDR2 SASEGT. V gave up 5 bases and J gave up 4 bases; unmatched junction bases: 10.

This clonotype was counted a single time. This could be a read error, since a much larger clone is one nucleotide away. The V call is TRBV6-5, the J call TRBJ2-3; 12 nucleotides match TRBD2. The trim removed 6 bases at V and 5 bases at J, leaving 9 bases unmatched. Germline CDR1 and CDR2: MNHEY and SVGAGI. CDR3 length: 16 residues. DNA of the CDR3: TGTGCCAGCAGCAACCTAGCGGGAGGGAGCGTAGATACGCAGTATTTT. Translating it yields CASSNLAGGSVDTQYF.

In this sample, this clonotype turned up many times. V is TRBV4-1 and J is TRBJ2-7, with 8 bases that match TRBD2. This CDR3 comprises 14 residues. The V segment lost 3 bases and the J segment 5 bases; nucleotides outside the gene matches: 6. Per the germline V gene, CDR1 is MGHRA and CDR2 is YSYEKL. The CDR3 protein is CASSHTGTRDEQYF. The CDR3 DNA reads as TGCGCCAGCAGCCATACCGGGACTAGAGACGAGCAGTACTTC.

This chain links TRBV18 with TRBJ1-1; possible D gene TRBD1, 6 bases. Germline-derived CDR1 and CDR2 are KGHSH and LQKENI. V was shortened by 3 bases and J by 3 bases, with 11 bases between the two germline ends. CDR3 length: 14 residues. CDR3 DNA sequence: TGTGCCAGCTCACCCCGGACAGACTACACTGAAGCTTTCTTT. This gives the protein CASSPRTDYTEAFF.

This clonotype was found a few times. The chain combines TRBV14 with TRBJ2-1, with 9 bases aligning to TRBD1. CDR1 is SGHDN, CDR2 FVKESK, per germline. The CDR3 spans 14 residues. V lost 7 bases to trimming and J lost 3 bases; unmatched junction nucleotides: 4. The CDR3 coding sequence is TGTGCCAGCAAGGACAGGGGAGGCTACAATGAGCAGTTCTTC. It is translated as CASKDRGGYNEQFF. The whole variable domain, remainder taken from reference TRBV14 and TRBJ2-1, is EAGVTQFPSHSVIEKGQTVTLRCDPISGHDNLYWYRRVMGKEIKFLLHFVKESKQDESGMPNNRFLAERTGGTYSTLKVQPAELEDSGVYFCASKDRGGYNEQFFGPGTRLTVL.

In its sample, this clonotype was seen many times. The chain combines TRBV7-9 with TRBJ2-5; D remains ambiguous. Per germline, CDR1 SEHNR and CDR2 FQNEAQ (reference sequence). V lost 1 base to trimming and J lost 2 bases, with 11 bases between them. The CDR3 has 15 amino acids. The CDR3: CASSLETGEQETQYF. The CDR3 DNA reads TGTGCCAGCAGCTTAGAGACTGGAGAACAAGAGACCCAGTACTTC.

As regards this clonotype: A much larger clone is a single base away; this may be a read error. In this CDR3 the conserved last residue, phenylalanine or tryptophan, is missing, so a read error is likely. The chain employs TRBV7-9 and TRBJ2-5; D gene unclear. The CDR3 has 13 residues. The V end lost 6 bases, the J end lost 0 bases, and 8 bases lay between the germline ends. Germline V gives CDR1 SEHNR, CDR2 FQNEAQ (reference sequence). CDR3 amino acids: CASRRDNQETQYL. In nucleotides, the CDR3 is TGTGCCAGCAGGAGAGACAACCAAGAGACCCAGTACCTC.

This clonotype was recorded at least ten times. The chain employs TRBV12-3 or TRBV12-4 and TRBJ1-1, with a tentative D call TRBD1 (5 bases). The CDR3 has 16 amino acids. V gave up 4 bases and J gave up 6 bases, with 21 bases separating them. The CDR3 DNA follows: TGTGCCAGCAGTTCCCTAGGCCCAGCGGGACGGTCTGAAGCTTTCTTT. Translating it yields CASSSLGPAGRSEAFF.

This clonotype was recorded at least ten times. The CDR3 spells CASRSSDRGLGGELFF. In DNA, the CDR3 is TGTGCCAGCAGGAGCTCGGACAGGGGGCTCGGCGGGGAGCTGTTTTTT. V gene TRBV9 combines with J gene TRBJ2-2; 11 bases are a match to TRBD1. Germline trimming cut 5 bases from V and 7 bases from J; bases unmatched to any gene: 10. Germline CDR1 and CDR2: SGDLS and YYNGEE. The CDR3 covers 16 residues.

Comments on this clonotype: Germline is not matched at one junction end, which may reflect a read error. This chain links TRBV28 with TRBJ2-7, with 7 bases aligning to TRBD1. Germline CDR1 reads MDHEN; CDR2 reads SYDVKM. This CDR3 contains 14 residues. The CDR3 here is CASGLAGTAYEQYF. The CDR3 region has the DNA TGTGCCAGCGGTTTAGCCGGGACAGCCTACGAGCAGTACTTC.

This clonotype was detected only a few times. The J gene is TRBJ2-3, the V gene TRBV7-9; 8 bases fit TRBD2. Unmatched junction bases numbered 7, after V lost 3 bases and J lost 2 bases. Germline CDR1 SEHNR, CDR2 FQNEAQ (reference sequence). The CDR3 spans 16 residues. CDR3 region: CASSLGGRYTTDTQYF. For the CDR3, the DNA is TGTGCCAGCAGCTTGGGCGGGAGGTATACCACAGATACGCAGTATTTT.

This clonotype was counted many times. This chain links TRBV11-2 with TRBJ2-1; TRBD1 matches at 7 bases. Germline V gene data show CDR1 as SGHAT and CDR2 as FQNNGV. J gave up 6 bases and V 5 bases, and 7 bases lay outside the gene matches. There are 14 residues in the CDR3. This CDR3 reads CASSPADRSNEQFF. Written as DNA, the CDR3 is TGTGCCAGCAGCCCCGCGGACAGGAGCAATGAGCAGTTCTTC.

This clonotype was counted at least ten times. The rearrangement joins TRBV23-1 to TRBJ1-5; D may be TRBD1 (5 bases). TRBV23-1 is identified as an open reading frame with a role that is uncertain. Trimming removed 4 bases at V and 5 bases at J, with 15 bases between. The CDR3 loop spans 15 amino acids. As DNA, the CDR3 is TGCGCCAGCAGTCGGGGAGGGGAAATCTATCAGCCCCAGCATTTT. Translating it yields CASSRGGEIYQPQHF.

This clonotype has more than one count but fewer than ten. CDR3 DNA sequence: TGTGCCAGCAGCCAAGATTTGGGGGAGCGGGGTCCGTTCTTC. Amino acid sequence: CASSQDLGERGPFF. This sequence joins TRBV3-1 and TRBJ2-1, with 7 positions matching TRBD2. The CDR3 is made up of 14 amino acids. CDR1 LGHDT and CDR2 YNNKEL come from the germline V gene (reference sequence). Losses at the gene ends were 0 bases for V and 15 bases for J; bases not matched to a gene: 11.

This clonotype occurred many times. The V gene is TRBV6-5, the J gene TRBJ1-2, with D uncertain. Per germline, CDR1 MNHEY and CDR2 SVGAGI. This CDR3 has 13 residues. The V gene lost 5 bases and the J gene lost 0 bases, with 7 bases spanning the gap. CDR3 residues: CASSPGTNYGYTF. In nucleotides, the CDR3 is TGTGCCAGCAGTCCCGGTACTAACTATGGCTACACCTTC.

In this sample, this clonotype turned up a few times. This chain joins TRBV10-3 and TRBJ2-3; perhaps D is TRBD1 or TRBD2 (6 bases each). V shed 7 bases and J shed 4 bases, with 12 bases lying between them. CDR3 length equals 13 residues. Looked up from germline, CDR1 is ENHRY and CDR2 is SYGVKD. CDR3 amino acids: CAINKEGADTQYF. CDR3 nucleotides: TGTGCCATCAATAAGGAGGGGGCAGATACGCAGTATTTT.